The 5 T cell receptor beta chains reported below all come from one sample, sequenced in a study of radiation and T cells in renal cell carcinoma. The time point denotes: blood 4 weeks post-SBRT, at nephrectomy. Treatment given: 15 Gy SBRT to primary tumor, nephrectomy 4 weeks later. Using immunoSEQ multiplex PCR, the repertoire was profiled, and TCRdb retains in-frame clones only, with some absent. This table has under 100,000 clones, just under 85% appearing once. This material consisted of blood, taken from a patient whose treatment included radiotherapy and nephrectomy. These receptors came from a middle-aged man with renal cell carcinoma.

This sequence joins TRBV19 and TRBJ2-6; D might be TRBD2 (6 bases). CDR1 LNHDA and CDR2 SQIVND come from the germline V gene (reference sequence). V was pared by 3 bases and J by 2 bases, with 8 bases between. The CDR3 spans 15 residues. This chain's CDR3 is CASSIAGTGANVLTF. The CDR3 bases are TGTGCCAGTAGTATCGCGGGAACTGGGGCCAACGTCCTGACTTTC.

The CDR3 here is CASSLTSSYNEQFF. The CDR3 bases are TGTGCCAGCAGTCTTACTAGCTCCTACAATGAGCAGTTCTTC. This chain joins TRBV28 and TRBJ2-1; perhaps TRBD2 as D (5 bases). This CDR3 comprises 14 residues. The V end lost 5 bases, the J end lost 0 bases, and 8 bases lay between the germline ends. Germline CDR1 and CDR2: MDHEN and SYDVKM.

The chain couples TRBV29-1 to TRBJ2-1, with 8 bases lining up with TRBD2. Trimming took 3 bases from V and 7 from J; bases not matched to a gene: 2. CDR3 length: 12 residues. The germline CDR1 and CDR2 sequences are SQVTM and ANQGSEA. DNA of the CDR3: TGCAGCGTTGAGCCTAGCGGGAATGAGCAGTTCTTC. It is translated as CSVEPSGNEQFF.

The chain combines TRBV4-3 with TRBJ2-7; 12 nucleotides agree with TRBD2. The CDR3 is 18 amino acids. CDR1 is LGHNA and CDR2 is YSLEER in the germline V gene. V dropped 0 bases and J dropped 2; count of bases not matched to a gene: 8. CDR3 in amino acids: CASSQDRGLAGLAYEQYF. The CDR3 nucleotides are TGCGCCAGCAGCCAAGATCGAGGACTAGCGGGGTTAGCCTACGAGCAGTACTTC.

The rearrangement joins TRBV7-8 to TRBJ2-7; 9 nucleotides align to TRBD1. The CDR3 contains 15 residues. V gave up 1 base and J gave up 6 bases; unmatched junction bases: 7. Germline V gene data show CDR1 as SGHVS and CDR2 as FQNEAQ. The DNA for the CDR3 is TGTGCCAGCAGCTTAGAGACCTGGACAGGGGTCGAGCAGTACTTC. This translates into CASSLETWTGVEQYF.